These 18 T cell receptor beta chains were sequenced from one sample in a study of T cells after yellow fever vaccination. One entry per CDR3 protein, called by TCRdb with MiXCR from the 5' RACE reads. The profile shows about 340,000 distinct CDR3 sequences, almost 4% of them singletons. Specimen: PBMCs, collected 5 days after the yellow fever booster vaccination. Receptors were obtained from a man between 18 and 35 years old who received the YFV17D yellow fever vaccine.

This clonotype was detected only a few times. V gene TRBV4-2 combines with J gene TRBJ2-5; 11 bases map to TRBD1. Trimming removed 3 bases from V and 5 bases from J; junction bases left unmatched: 8. Germline-derived CDR1 and CDR2 are LGHNA and YNFKEQ. The CDR3 has 16 residues. CDR3 in amino acids: CASSHPGQGGTETQYF. CDR3 DNA sequence: TGTGCCAGCAGCCATCCGGGACAGGGGGGTACGGAGACCCAGTACTTC.

This clonotype was seen a few times. The genes are TRBV7-9 and TRBJ2-5; D is unresolved. This CDR3 is built from 14 residues. Trimming removed 5 bases at V and 6 bases at J, with 16 bases between. Per germline, CDR1 SEHNR and CDR2 FQNEAQ (reference sequence). The chain's CDR3 is CASSPRALGQTQYF. The CDR3 DNA sequence: TGTGCCAGCAGCCCCCGGGCCCTAGGGCAGACCCAGTACTTC.

This clonotype was recorded at least ten times. The chain links TRBV5-1 to TRBJ1-2; D is possibly TRBD1 (6 bases). The CDR3 sequence is 14 residues long. Between the trimmed V and J ends, which lost 0 bases and 2 bases, there was a span of 8 bases. Germline CDR1 and CDR2: SGHRS and YFSETQ. The CDR3 DNA is TGCGCCAGCAGCTTGGATGACAGGAACTATGGCTACACCTTC. It translates to CASSLDDRNYGYTF.

The chain recombines TRBV7-2 with TRBJ2-1; 10 bases are shared with TRBD2. The CDR3 has 19 residues. Unmatched junction bases numbered 14, after V lost 4 bases and J lost 2 bases. Germline CDR1 SGHTA, CDR2 FQGNSA. In DNA, the CDR3 is TGTGCCAGCAGCTATGGGGGACAGATCGGACTAGCGGCCTACAATGAGCAGTTCTTC. It encodes CASSYGGQIGLAAYNEQFF.

This clonotype was found a few times. This sequence joins TRBV2 and TRBJ2-3, with D tentatively TRBD2 (7 bases). Germline V gene sequence: CDR1 SNHLY, CDR2 FYNNEI. Trimming pared 4 bases from V and 5 bases from J, leaving 16 bases between. There are 15 residues in the CDR3. CDR3 in amino acids: CASSAGQWEGDTQYF. The CDR3 DNA reads as TGTGCCAGCAGTGCAGGACAGTGGGAGGGAGATACGCAGTATTTT.

This clonotype has at least ten counts. Here the CDR3 DNA reads TGCGCCAGCAGCCATACAGCAATCCGTGTCGGACAGGGGGAAACTGAAGCTTTCTTT. It yields the protein CASSHTAIRVGQGETEAFF. The chain is built from TRBV4-1 and TRBJ1-1; TRBD1 agrees at 10 bases. Trimming cost V 3 bases and J 5 bases; bases outside gene matches: 18. Looked up from germline, CDR1 is MGHRA and CDR2 is YSYEKL. The CDR3 is 19 residues long.

This clonotype was observed many times. V gene TRBV20-1 combines with J gene TRBJ2-5; 8 bases match TRBD1. CDR3 length: 14 amino acids. J gave up 4 bases and V 5 bases, and 9 bases lay outside the gene matches. Germline V gene data show CDR1 as DFQATT and CDR2 as SNEGSKA (reference sequence). CDR3 amino acids: CSARADRGRETQYF. CDR3 nucleotides: TGCAGTGCTCGGGCAGACAGGGGCCGAGAGACCCAGTACTTC.

This clonotype was picked up a small number of times. CDR3 sequence reads: CATSRQGNLNEKLFF. Written as DNA, the CDR3 is TGTGCCACCAGCAGGCAGGGGAATCTTAATGAAAAACTGTTTTTT. The rearrangement joins TRBV15 to TRBJ1-4; D is possibly TRBD1 (6 bases). The CDR3 consists of 15 residues. CDR1 is LNHNV, CDR2 YYDKDF, per germline (reference sequence). The V end lost 3 bases, the J end lost 4 bases, and 12 bases lay between the germline ends.

The chain joins TRBV12-3 or TRBV12-4 to TRBJ2-7; D is unresolved. The CDR3 consists of 14 residues. V lost 6 bases, J lost 5 bases, and 17 bases lay in between. The CDR3 DNA reads as TGTGCCAGCAGCCCCATAAAGGGCGTAAACGAGCAGTACTTC. Protein product: CASSPIKGVNEQYF.

In its sample, this clonotype was seen many times. The V call is TRBV5-1, the J call TRBJ2-1; 10 nucleotides agree with TRBD2. This CDR3 is 15 amino acids long. Germline-derived CDR1 and CDR2 are SGHRS and YFSETQ. Trimming at V came to 1 base and at J to 6 bases, leaving 4 bases not matched to a gene. In DNA form, the CDR3 reads TGCGCCAGCAGCTTGACCGGGACTAGCGCCAATGAGCAGTTCTTC. It codes for CASSLTGTSANEQFF.

On this clonotype itself: A much larger clone sits a single nucleotide away, making a read error possible. This sequence joins TRBV7-2 and TRBJ2-7; D is undetermined. The germline V gene has CDR1 SGHTA and CDR2 FQGNSA. V was trimmed by 4 bases and J by 0 bases, leaving 10 bases between them. The CDR3 contains 14 residues. The CDR3 loop reads CTSSSDETSYEQYF. CDR3 nucleotides: TGTACCAGCAGCTCGGACGAAACCTCCTACGAGCAGTACTTC.

Only a few counts were recorded for this clonotype. The rearrangement links TRBV20-1 to TRBJ1-5, with D hard to call. The CDR3 loop spans 14 amino acids. Trimming removed 3 bases from V and 1 base from J, with 10 bases in between. The V gene's germline CDR1 is DFQATT and CDR2 SNEGSKA (reference sequence). CDR3 sequence: CSASNRQSNQPQHF. Written as DNA, the CDR3 is TGCAGTGCTAGTAATAGGCAAAGCAATCAGCCCCAGCATTTT.

The V gene is TRBV5-4, the J gene TRBJ2-3, with TRBD2 matching 10 bases. The CDR3 is 14 residues long. The germline CDR1 and CDR2 sequences are SGHNT and YYREEE (reference sequence). V lost 6 bases and J lost 6; bases outside the gene matches: 7. CDR3: CASMVAGGPDTQYF. The CDR3 DNA sequence: TGTGCCAGCATGGTAGCGGGGGGCCCCGATACGCAGTATTTT.

The rearrangement joins TRBV5-1 to TRBJ1-4; D not resolved. Germline V lookup: CDR1 SGHRS, CDR2 YFSETQ. This CDR3 comprises 16 residues. V was clipped by 1 base and J by 0 bases, with 10 bases between them. The CDR3 region is CASSLRPETTNEKLFF. The CDR3 DNA reads as TGCGCCAGCAGCTTGAGGCCGGAGACAACTAATGAAAAACTGTTTTTT.

This clonotype has ten or more counts. The CDR3 DNA reads as TGTGCCTGGAGGGATGGGGGGCGCGGAGGTCCCTTAAAAGAGACCCAGTACTTC. This sequence encodes CAWRDGGRGGPLKETQYF. The V call is TRBV30, the J call TRBJ2-5, with D perhaps TRBD1 or TRBD2 (6 bases each). Germline CDR1 is GTSNPN and CDR2 is SVGIG (reference sequence). The CDR3 covers 18 residues. V dropped 3 bases and J dropped 3 bases, with 26 bases sitting between them.

The V and J genes are TRBV7-6 and TRBJ2-3, with a possible D match to TRBD2 (6 bases). Germline-derived CDR1 and CDR2 are SGHVS and FNYEAQ. The V and J ends lost 4 bases and 6 bases respectively, with 23 bases between them. The length of the CDR3 is 17 residues. CDR3 residues: CASSSPGGTAGRDTQYF. CDR3 DNA sequence: TGTGCCAGCAGCTCGCCCGGGGGAACAGCGGGCCGGGATACGCAGTATTTT. Drawing the rest from reference TRBV7-6 and TRBJ2-3, the complete variable domain is GAGVSQSPRYKVTKRGQDVALRCDPISGHVSLYWYRQALGQGPEFLTYFNYEAQQDKSGLPNDRFSAERPEGSISTLTIQRTEQRDSAMYRCASSSPGGTAGRDTQYFGPGTRLTVL.

This clonotype showed up just a few times. This chain uses TRBV11-2 with TRBJ1-6; 8 nucleotides align to TRBD1. The CDR3 runs to 15 residues. CDR1 is SGHAT, CDR2 FQNNGV, per germline. Trimming removed 5 bases from V and 10 bases from J; junction bases left unmatched: 10. CDR3 nucleotides: TGTGCCAGCAGCCCAAGCCAGGGGGCTAGCTCACCCCTCCACTTT. It codes for CASSPSQGASSPLHF.

In this sample, this clonotype turned up a few times. The V and J genes are TRBV5-7 and TRBJ2-2; possibly TRBD1 for D (6 bases). TRBV5-7 falls under the ORF class, with uncertain function. Deletions cut 3 bases from V and 4 bases from J, with 13 bases between. The CDR3 is 15 amino acids. The CDR3 loop is CASSCEGDPTGELFF. The CDR3 DNA reads TGTGCCAGCAGCTGCGAGGGGGATCCCACCGGGGAGCTGTTTTTT.